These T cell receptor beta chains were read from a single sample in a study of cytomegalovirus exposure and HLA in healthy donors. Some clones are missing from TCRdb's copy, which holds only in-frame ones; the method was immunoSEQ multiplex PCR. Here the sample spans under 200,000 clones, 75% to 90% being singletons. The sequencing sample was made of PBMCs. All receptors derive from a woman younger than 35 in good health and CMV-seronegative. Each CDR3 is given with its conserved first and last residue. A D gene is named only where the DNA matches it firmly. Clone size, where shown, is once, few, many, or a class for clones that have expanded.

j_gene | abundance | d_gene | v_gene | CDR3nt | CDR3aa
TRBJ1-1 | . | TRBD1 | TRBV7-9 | TGTGCCAGCAGCCCTAGGACAGGGTTCGAAGCTTTCTTT | CASSPRTGFEAFF
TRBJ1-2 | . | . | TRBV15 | TGTGCCACCAGCCCCAGCGGAAACTATGGCTACACCTTC | CATSPSGNYGYTF
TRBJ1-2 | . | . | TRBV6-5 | TGTGCCAGCACCCGCGGGGACCGAGACTATGGCTACACCTTC | CASTRGDRDYGYTF
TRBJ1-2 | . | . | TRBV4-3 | TGCGCCAGCAGCCAAGTTTCGTCTGGAGCCTATGGCTACACCTTC | CASSQVSSGAYGYTF
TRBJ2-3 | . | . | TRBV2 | TGTGCCAGCAACAGGGAAGGCACAGATACGCAGTATTTT | CASNREGTDTQYF
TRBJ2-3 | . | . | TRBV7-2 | TGTGCCAGCAGCCGCCCTAAGGGGGCAGATACGCAGTATTTT | CASSRPKGADTQYF
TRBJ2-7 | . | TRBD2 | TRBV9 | TGTGCCAGCAGCCCTTCCCCTGCCAGCGGGACCTACGAGCAGTACTTC | CASSPSPASGTYEQYF
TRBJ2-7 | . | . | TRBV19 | TGTGCCAGTAGTAGGGGACATTCCTACGAGCAGTACTTC | CASSRGHSYEQYF
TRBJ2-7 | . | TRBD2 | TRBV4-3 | TGCGCCAGCAGCCAAGAGTTAGTAGCGGGTAGCTACGAGCAGTACTTC | CASSQELVAGSYEQYF
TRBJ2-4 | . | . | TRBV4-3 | TGCGCCAGCAGCCAAGATGTCCAGGGGATTGGAGCCAAAAACATTCAGTACTTC | CASSQDVQGIGAKNIQYF
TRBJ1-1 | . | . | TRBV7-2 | TGTGCCAGCAGCTTAATTTGGGGGACAAGGACTGAAGCTTTCTTT | CASSLIWGTRTEAFF
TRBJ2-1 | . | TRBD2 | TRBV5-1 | TGCGCCAGCAGCGCGGGACTAGCGGGGGGAGACAATGAGCAGTTCTTC | CASSAGLAGGDNEQFF
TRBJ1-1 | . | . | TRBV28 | TGTGCCAGCAGGCTCACCGGGGGGTACACAGTTGATGGAGCTTTCTTT | CASRLTGGYTVDGAFF
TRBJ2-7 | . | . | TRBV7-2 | TGTGCCAGCAGCTTTTTTTTAAGCGGGTCCTCCTACGAGCAGTACTTC | CASSFFLSGSSYEQYF
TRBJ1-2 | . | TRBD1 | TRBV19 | TGTGCCAGTAGTACACTGACAGGGTGGAACTATGGCTACACCTTC | CASSTLTGWNYGYTF
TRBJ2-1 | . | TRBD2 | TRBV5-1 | TGCGCCAGCAGGGAGGCGGGAGAGCCCTACAATGAGCAGTTCTTC | CASREAGEPYNEQFF
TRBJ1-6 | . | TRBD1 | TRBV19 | TGTGCCAGTAGTCCCGGGACAGGGAGTGGGTCACCCCTCCACTTT | CASSPGTGSGSPLHF
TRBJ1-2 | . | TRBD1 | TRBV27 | TGTGCCAGCAGTTTTAAGGGGGCGGGGACCTCCTTTAACTATGGCTACACCTTC | CASSFKGAGTSFNYGYTF
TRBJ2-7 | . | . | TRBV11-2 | TGTGCCAGCAGCTTAGTGAGGGAGCAGTACTTC | CASSLVREQYF
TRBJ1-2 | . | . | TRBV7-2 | TGTGCCAGCAGCCAGCTAGACAGGCCTGCTAACTATGGCTACACCTTC | CASSQLDRPANYGYTF
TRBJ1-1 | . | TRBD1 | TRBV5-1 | TGCGCCAGCAGCTTTTTCCCCCCCTTTCTCTCCGGGACAGGTGAAGCTTTCTTT | CASSFFPPFLSGTGEAFF
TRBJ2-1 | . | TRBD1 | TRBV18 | TGTGCCAGCTCCGAGGGATACGACAGGGGCGAGTTCTTC | CASSEGYDRGEFF
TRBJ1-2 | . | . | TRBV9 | TGTGCCAGCAGCGTAGATCCGGGAAACTATGGCTACACCTTC | CASSVDPGNYGYTF
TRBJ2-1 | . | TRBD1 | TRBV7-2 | TGTGCCAGCCAAAGACAGGGGGCCTACAATGAGCAGTTCTTC | CASQRQGAYNEQFF
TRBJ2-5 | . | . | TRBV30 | TGTGCCTGGAGGCCGCAGATCCAAGAGACCCAGTACTTC | CAWRPQIQETQYF
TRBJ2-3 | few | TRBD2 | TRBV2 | TGTGCCAGCAGCTTGGGACTAGCGGGGGCGGGGACAGATACGCAGTATTTT | CASSLGLAGAGTDTQYF